Listed below are T cell receptor beta chains from one sample, sequenced in a study of beta chain features in type 1 diabetes. Only in-frame clones appear in the TCRdb table, and some are missing; sequencing was by immunoSEQ multiplex PCR. The table lists some 240,000 clones, 16% of them singletons. The specimen sequenced was naive CD4+ T cells from blood. The receptor source for this set is a young man with type 1 diabetes. CDR3s include the opening cysteine and the closing phenylalanine or tryptophan. D genes are given only for firm matches. Size is omitted from some rows. Given values are once, few, many or a class for expanded clones.

D gene	clone size	V gene	J gene	CDR3 length	CDR3 DNA	CDR3 protein
NA	few	TRBV5-1	TRBJ2-5	14	TGCGCCAGCAGCCCCGGACAGACCCAAGAGACCCAGTACTTC	CASSPGQTQETQYF
NA	NA	TRBV7-2	TRBJ2-7	15	TGTGCCAGCAGCCCAGCCGCAGTGGCGACCTACGAGCAGTACTTC	CASSPAAVATYEQYF
NA	few	TRBV30	TRBJ1-5	13	TGTGCCTGGAGGGGACTGGTCGGCGAGCCCCAGCATTTT	CAWRGLVGEPQHF
NA	NA	TRBV30	TRBJ2-3	14	TGTGCCTGGATCGGCAGGGCAAGCACAGATACGCAGTATTTT	CAWIGRASTDTQYF
TRBD2	NA	TRBV25-1	TRBJ2-7	15	TGTGCCAGCAGTGAAATCGGGACTAGCGGGTACGAGCAGTACTTC	CASSEIGTSGYEQYF
NA	NA	TRBV7-2	TRBJ2-2	14	TGTGCCAGCAGCTTAGATGGATGGGGCGGGGAGCTGTTTTTT	CASSLDGWGGELFF
NA	NA	TRBV29-1	TRBJ1-6	13	TGCAGCGTTCGGGCTCAGGATGGTTCACCCCTCCACTTT	CSVRAQDGSPLHF
TRBD1	NA	TRBV29-1	TRBJ2-3	13	TGCAGCGTTCAAACAGGGGTAACAGATACGCAGTATTTT	CSVQTGVTDTQYF
NA	NA	TRBV7-2	TRBJ1-1	13	TGTGCCAGCGTATTCGCGGGGGACACTGAAGCTTTCTTT	CASVFAGDTEAFF
TRBD1	NA	TRBV29-1	TRBJ2-7	13	TGCAGCGTTGAGACCGGACAGGACTACGAGCAGTACTTC	CSVETGQDYEQYF
NA	NA	TRBV9	TRBJ2-2	16	TGTGCCAGCAGCGTAGCCCCTGGTTTGAACACCGGGGAGCTGTTTTTT	CASSVAPGLNTGELFF
NA	few	TRBV30	TRBJ2-5	14	TGTGCCCGGGGATCAGGGGAGAGGGGAGAGACCCAGTACTTC	CARGSGERGETQYF
TRBD1	NA	TRBV27	TRBJ2-7	14	TGTGCCAGCAGGTGGACAGGGAACTCCTACGAGCAGTACTTC	CASRWTGNSYEQYF
NA	few	TRBV29-1	TRBJ2-7	12	TGCAGCGTAAAAGTCGGGATCTACGAGCAGTACTTC	CSVKVGIYEQYF
NA	NA	TRBV29-1	TRBJ2-1	19	TGCAGCGCAACGAGTCTCGGGACCAAATCAACCACAGCCTACAATGAGCAGTTCTTC	CSATSLGTKSTTAYNEQFF
NA	NA	TRBV4-1	TRBJ1-3	12	TGCGCCAGCAGCCAAGACGAAAACACCATATATTTT	CASSQDENTIYF
TRBD2	NA	TRBV7-2	TRBJ2-3	16	TGTGCCAGCAGCTTAGCCAGCGGGAGGGCCGCGGATACGCAGTATTTT	CASSLASGRAADTQYF
NA	NA	TRBV29-1	TRBJ2-1	14	TGCAGCGTTGCTTCATCTACTTTGGGCGATGAGCAGTTCTTC	CSVASSTLGDEQFF
NA	few	TRBV29-1	TRBJ2-3	13	TGCAGCGTTCGGCCTAGCGGCACAGATACGCAGTATTTT	CSVRPSGTDTQYF
NA	NA	TRBV30	TRBJ2-2	11	TGTGCCTGGATGCGGACCGGGGAGCTGTTTTTT	CAWMRTGELFF
TRBD2	NA	TRBV14	TRBJ2-1	15	TGTGCCAGCAGCCAAGTAGCGGGCTCCTACAATGAGCAGTTCTTC	CASSQVAGSYNEQFF
TRBD1	few	TRBV10-3	TRBJ2-3	12	TGTGCCATCAGTGAGGTCAGGGGGACGCAGTATTTT	CAISEVRGTQYF
NA	NA	TRBV28	TRBJ2-6	15	TGTGCCAGCAGTTCCACAGGAGCTGGGGCCAACGTCCTGACTTTC	CASSSTGAGANVLTF
TRBD2	few	TRBV4-2	TRBJ2-1	15	TGTGCCAGCAGCCACGGACTAGCGGGAGCGAGAGAGCAGTTCTTC	CASSHGLAGAREQFF
NA	few	TRBV29-1	TRBJ2-7	14	TGCAGCGCCTCATTTTTAGGTCAGCTCTACGAGCAGTACTTC	CSASFLGQLYEQYF
TRBD1	few	TRBV28	TRBJ2-7	15	TGTGCCAGCAGTTCCTACCGGGACAGGGACTACGAGCAGTACTTC	CASSSYRDRDYEQYF
NA	few	TRBV9	TRBJ2-2	18	TGTGCCAGCAGCGTAGAACACCTGAGGGCGCGGGGCACCGGGGAGCTGTTTTTT	CASSVEHLRARGTGELFF
TRBD1	NA	TRBV7-9	TRBJ2-1	15	TGTGCCAGCAGCCGAGGGGACAGGGTCGGCAATGAGCAGTTCTTC	CASSRGDRVGNEQFF
NA	NA	TRBV7-9	TRBJ1-6	13	TGTGCCAGCAGCTTAGATGGACGGTCACCCCTCCACTTT	CASSLDGRSPLHF
NA	NA	TRBV11-1	TRBJ2-5	14	TGTGCCAGCAGCGCGGGACTCGACGAAGAGACCCAGTACTTC	CASSAGLDEETQYF
NA	NA	TRBV4-3	TRBJ1-4	17	TGCGCCAGCAGCCAAGATGCCGCGGGCCTCGGCCGTGAAAAACTGTTTTTT	CASSQDAAGLGREKLFF
NA	many	TRBV9	TRBJ1-5	14	TGTGCCAGCAGCGTAGACGGACAACGACAGCCCCAGCATTTT	CASSVDGQRQPQHF
NA	NA	TRBV5-1	TRBJ2-1	15	TGCGCCAGCAGCTTGGAGGACGGGGGCCGAAATGAGCAGTTCTTC	CASSLEDGGRNEQFF
NA	NA	TRBV4-1	TRBJ1-1	14	TGCGCCAGCAGCCAAGACCCCATGAACACTGAAGCTTTCTTT	CASSQDPMNTEAFF
NA	NA	TRBV13	TRBJ2-1	11	TGTGCCAGCAGAGCCCTTAATGAGCAGTTCTTC	CASRALNEQFF
NA	few	TRBV9	TRBJ1-1	13	TGTGCCAGCAGCCCGAGGAGGGACACTGAAGCTTTCTTT	CASSPRRDTEAFF
NA	NA	TRBV29-1	TRBJ2-3	14	TGCAGCGTTGGGCTACACGGAAATACAGATACGCAGTATTTT	CSVGLHGNTDTQYF
NA	NA	TRBV7-9	TRBJ2-7	15	TGTGCCAGCAGCTTCGCACCTCTAATCATCCACGAGCAGTACTTC	CASSFAPLIIHEQYF
TRBD2	few	TRBV6-5	TRBJ2-7	15	TGTGCCAGCAGTTACGCGACTAGCGGGTTGAGCGAGCAGTACTTC	CASSYATSGLSEQYF
TRBD1	NA	TRBV18	TRBJ1-3	15	TGTGCCAGCTCCCCCTCGGGGGACAGTGGAAACACCATATATTTT	CASSPSGDSGNTIYF
TRBD2	NA	TRBV9	TRBJ2-7	16	TGTGCCAGCAGCGTAGGACCACTAGCGGGATCCTACGAGCAGTACTTC	CASSVGPLAGSYEQYF
NA	few	TRBV29-1	TRBJ1-3	16	TGCAGCGTTGAGGAAAGTGGACGAGACCCTGGAAACACCATATATTTT	CSVEESGRDPGNTIYF
NA	NA	TRBV2	TRBJ2-5	13	TGTGCCAGCAGCCCTCGATCGCAAGAGACCCAGTACTTC	CASSPRSQETQYF
NA	NA	TRBV30	TRBJ2-7	11	TGTGCCTGGAGTGGAGACAGTCGCAGGTACTTC	CAWSGDSRRYF
NA	few	TRBV7-2	TRBJ1-1	16	TGTGCCAGCAGCTTAGCGAGCCGGACGTACGACACTGAAGCTTTCTTT	CASSLASRTYDTEAFF
TRBD2	NA	TRBV7-9	TRBJ2-1	14	TGTGCCAGCAGCTTCCCTCCTAGCGGTGATGAGCAGTTCTTC	CASSFPPSGDEQFF
TRBD1	NA	TRBV29-1	TRBJ2-7	13	TGCAGCGTCGTTGACAGGGGCGCCTACGAGCAGTACTTC	CSVVDRGAYEQYF
NA	few	TRBV11-2	TRBJ2-7	14	TGTGCCAGCAGCACAACAGAACGATCCTACGAGCAGTACTTC	CASSTTERSYEQYF
TRBD1	NA	TRBV5-1	TRBJ2-5	14	TGCGCCAGCAGCCTACAGACAGGGCAAGAGACCCAGTACTTC	CASSLQTGQETQYF
TRBD2	few	TRBV9	TRBJ2-5	16	TGTGCCAGCAGCGTTCTTGCGGGAGGGCCTTCGGAGACCCAGTACTTC	CASSVLAGGPSETQYF
TRBD1	NA	TRBV13	TRBJ2-3	16	TGTGCCAGCAGCTTATGGGACAGGGGTGCCACAGATACGCAGTATTTT	CASSLWDRGATDTQYF
NA	NA	TRBV20-1	TRBJ2-3	11	TGCAGTGCCCACCGCACAGATACGCAGTATTTT	CSAHRTDTQYF
NA	few	TRBV4-3	TRBJ1-1	13	TGCGCCAGCAGCCAAGATCGATGGACTGAAGCTTTCTTT	CASSQDRWTEAFF
NA	few	TRBV5-4	TRBJ2-5	15	TGTGCCAGCAGCCCCCCCGGGGCAGAGGGAGAGACCCAGTACTTC	CASSPPGAEGETQYF
TRBD1	few	TRBV29-1	TRBJ1-1	14	TGCAGCGTGTATTCCGGACAGGGAGGCACTGAAGCTTTCTTT	CSVYSGQGGTEAFF
NA	NA	TRBV5-1	TRBJ2-6	13	TGCGCCAGCAGCTTGGCTGGGGCCAACGTCCTGACTTTC	CASSLAGANVLTF
NA	few	TRBV7-9	TRBJ2-6	15	TGTGCCAGCAGCCCCAGGAATGCTGGGGCCAACGTCCTGACTTTC	CASSPRNAGANVLTF
TRBD2	few	TRBV7-2	TRBJ2-2	16	TGTGCCAGCAGCTTCGGACTAGCGACGAACACCGGGGAGCTGTTTTTT	CASSFGLATNTGELFF
NA	NA	TRBV6-5	TRBJ2-3	16	TGTGCCAGCAGTTACCCCACTGGGGTAAGGGCAGATACGCAGTATTTT	CASSYPTGVRADTQYF
NA	few	TRBV7-9	TRBJ2-7	13	TGTGCCAGCAGCTCGTTACGGTCCTACGAGCAGTACTTC	CASSSLRSYEQYF